This T cell receptor beta chain was documented in a study of blood T cell repertoires in COVID-19. Study-level information: COVID-19 samples, acute and convalescent, were from the United States, Italy and Spain. T cells, B-cell-depleted T cells, or PBMCs supplied cDNA or gDNA.

This CDR3 contains 11 residues. With 4 bases removed from V and 5 bases from J, the gap between germline ends came to 2 bases. This table comes from immunoSEQ multiplex PCR, and its TCRdb copy is limited to in-frame clones, with some not included. Altogether about 65,000 clones are present, more than 90% being singletons, with the ten largest covering around 1.3%. The chain links TRBV12-3 or TRBV12-4 to TRBJ2-2; D remains ambiguous. The receptor's source is a man aged 60 to 69 with acute or convalescent COVID-19. Sequences were obtained from peripheral blood. The CDR3 bases are TGTGCCAGCAGTTCGACCGGGGAGCTGTTTTTT. Amino acids: CASSSTGELFF.